This T cell receptor (beta chain) was profiled in a study of vaccination effects on CD4 cells after COVID-19. Measured with immunoSEQ multiplex PCR; TCRdb has only the in-frame clones, and not every one. The table lists around 75,000 clones, around 70% of them singletons. As regards this clone: Its target is not known.

The CDR3 length is 13 residues. Germline CDR1 is ENHRY and CDR2 is SYGVKD. Trimming took 10 bases from V and 5 from J, leaving 15 bases between them. Before sequencing, viral peptide pools were used by the ViraFEST assay to expand antigen-specific CD4+ T cells. Culture proceeded for 9 to 11 days, and CD4+ T cells were then isolated. PCR showed that the person got SARS-CoV-2 infection at some point between March and December 2020. This receptor was taken from a human donor who had a prior SARS-CoV-2 infection. The rearrangement joins TRBV10-3 to TRBJ2-1; D could derive from TRBD1 or TRBD2 (5 bases each). This material consisted of CD4+ T cells from PBMCs cultured with HIV peptides, taken before COVID-19 vaccination. Stated subset: HIV-1 Nef peptide pool negative control/reference culture. The chain's CDR3 is CATRRDDNNEQFF. The CDR3 DNA reads as TGTGCCACGCGAAGGGACGACAACAATGAGCAGTTCTTC.